Listed here is a single T cell receptor (beta chain). This entry comes from a study of blood T cell repertoires in COVID-19. Trimming cost V 0 bases and J 3 bases; bases outside gene matches: 3. The CDR3 sequence is 15 residues long. CDR1 is LNHNV, CDR2 YYDKDF, per germline (reference sequence). The protocol was immunoSEQ multiplex PCR, while the TCRdb copy is restricted to in-frame clones and leaves out a portion. The sample holds around 300,000 clones, around 90% seen once. The sequencing sample was made of peripheral blood. The chain couples TRBV15 to TRBJ1-1, with 8 positions matching TRBD1. This receptor was obtained from a young man with active or convalescent COVID-19. CDR3 sequence (DNA): TGTGCCACCAGCAGAGACGGGACAGGTGACACTGAAGCTTTCTTT. The encoded protein is CATSRDGTGDTEAFF.